A few counts support the clone carrying this T cell receptor beta chain. What it binds is not known. This CDR3 has 12 amino acids. CDR1 and CDR2 from the germline V gene are GTSNPN and SVGIG (reference sequence). Losses at the gene ends were 5 bases for V and 9 bases for J; bases not matched to a gene: 4. Time point described: persistent/refractory GD, antithyroid drugs over 5 years with positive TRAb. Construction of the TCR library relied on RNA isolated from PBMCs. Investigators report Graves' disease was diagnosed under American Thyroid Association guidelines. This entry belongs to a study of regulatory T cells in long-lasting Graves disease. The authors built TCR beta libraries using iRepertoire HTBI primers and Arm-PCR of CDR3 regions. MiXCR was run by TCRdb on the multiplex PCR reads, yielding one entry per CDR3 protein. The sample records hundreds of thousands of distinct CDR3 sequences, 22% being singletons.

Study-wide results and caveats: Persistent disease exhibited a predilection for TRBV28, TRBJ1-2 and TRBJ2-5.

The rearrangement uses TRBV30 and TRBJ1-6; 7 bases are a match to TRBD1. The TCR sequence derives from a female donor with Graves disease. Material: peripheral blood mononuclear cells (PBMCs), obtained when the disease was refractory, from a patient treated with antithyroid drugs. The CDR3 reads CAWAGGGSPLHF. The CDR3 DNA is TGTGCCTGGGCAGGGGGGGGTTCACCCCTCCACTTT.